The clone carrying this T cell receptor (beta chain) was recorded at least ten times. The sample is drawn from a study of blood T cells in healthy people across ages. A second PCR, run for roughly 6 to 11 cycles, used a sample-barcoded 5' primer plus a J-beta primer mix. TCRdb re-called the 5' RACE reads with MiXCR, one entry per CDR3 protein. The repertoire consists of around 1,800,000 distinct CDR3 sequences, with roughly two fifths occurring once and the leading ten covering more than 20%. Trimming removed 1 base from V and 1 base from J, with 9 bases in between. The CDR3 extends over 15 amino acids. From germline, CDR1 is KGHDR and CDR2 SFDVKD.

J is TRBJ2-5 and V is TRBV24-1; D might be TRBD1 (6 bases). The sample consisted of blood. The TCR sequence derives from a human donor in good health. The DNA for the CDR3 is TGTGCCACCAGTGATTTCCAACAGGGCCAAGAGACCCAGTACTTC. Amino acids: CATSDFQQGQETQYF.